Listed below are T cell receptor beta chains from one sample, sequenced in a study of blood T cell repertoires in COVID-19. The assay was immunoSEQ multiplex PCR, and TCRdb's table has in-frame clones only and misses some. The sample includes about 200,000 clones, about 90% seen only once; the top ten take about 0.81%. Source material: peripheral blood. The source is a woman aged 70-85 years with acute or convalescent COVID-19. The CDR3 runs from the conserved cysteine through the conserved F or W. Fields, in order: clone size, J gene, V gene, D gene, CDR3 DNA, CDR3 protein. A D gene is named only where the DNA matches it firmly. Only some rows state a clone size, as once, few, many or a class for expanded clones.

size: -; J: TRBJ1-4; V: TRBV2; D: -; DNA: TGTGCCAGCAGTGCAGGGTTTGAAAAACTGTTTTTT; CDR3: CASSAGFEKLFF
size: once; J: TRBJ1-2; V: TRBV11-2; D: TRBD1; DNA: TGTGCCAGCAGCTCCTCGACAGGGGAGGCTGGCTACACCTTC; CDR3: CASSSSTGEAGYTF
size: once; J: TRBJ2-5; V: TRBV5-1; D: TRBD2; DNA: TGCGCCAGCAGCTTGGTAAGCGGGGAAGAGACCCAGTACTTC; CDR3: CASSLVSGEETQYF
size: -; J: TRBJ1-6; V: TRBV2; D: -; DNA: TGTGCCAGCGGGCCCCCGGTTAATTCACCCCTCCACTTT; CDR3: CASGPPVNSPLHF
size: once; J: TRBJ2-7; V: TRBV2; D: -; DNA: TGTGCCAGCAGGGAGCAGGGGCCTACCTACGAGCAGTACTTC; CDR3: CASREQGPTYEQYF
size: -; J: TRBJ2-7; V: TRBV7-8; D: TRBD1; DNA: TGTGCCAGCAGCCGGACAGGGTCCTACGAGCAGTACTTC; CDR3: CASSRTGSYEQYF
size: -; J: TRBJ2-1; V: TRBV19; D: TRBD1; DNA: TGTGCCAGTAGTCTAGGACAGGGGGCCGGCAATGAGCAGTTCTTC; CDR3: CASSLGQGAGNEQFF
size: few; J: TRBJ1-2; V: TRBV6-5; D: TRBD1; DNA: TGTGCCAGCAGGGACAATACAGGGGCTGGCTACACCTTC; CDR3: CASRDNTGAGYTF
size: -; J: TRBJ1-5; V: TRBV7-6; D: TRBD1; DNA: TGTGCCAGCAGCGCCGGGACAGGGGCCGGGCATCAGCCCCAGCATTTT; CDR3: CASSAGTGAGHQPQHF
size: -; J: TRBJ1-1; V: TRBV5-4; D: TRBD1; DNA: TGTGCCAGCAGCTACGAGGGGGCACTGGGTGAAGCTTTCTTT; CDR3: CASSYEGALGEAFF
size: -; J: TRBJ1-2; V: TRBV5-6; D: -; DNA: TGTGCCAGCAGCTTGGTGTCTAGGGGTGCGGTGTCCTATGGCTACACCTTC; CDR3: CASSLVSRGAVSYGYTF
size: -; J: TRBJ2-1; V: TRBV28; D: TRBD2; DNA: TGTGCCAGCAGTTCTTTAGGGACTAGCGGGAGGGGTAGTGAGCAGTTCTTC; CDR3: CASSSLGTSGRGSEQFF
size: -; J: TRBJ1-5; V: TRBV10-2; D: -; DNA: TGCGCCAGCAGTGAGTCGGTGCTGCAGGGTCAGCCCCAGCATTTT; CDR3: CASSESVLQGQPQHF
size: -; J: TRBJ1-2; V: TRBV7-9; D: -; DNA: TGTGCCAGCAGCCTTGGGGAGGGGCGCGGCTATGGCTACACCTTC; CDR3: CASSLGEGRGYGYTF
size: -; J: TRBJ2-5; V: TRBV7-3; D: TRBD2; DNA: TGTGCCAGCAGCTTAACTAGCGGGAGCGGGGAGACCCAGTACTTC; CDR3: CASSLTSGSGETQYF
size: -; J: TRBJ2-1; V: TRBV9; D: -; DNA: TGTGCCAGCAGCGTAGGGGGCTGGGCCCCTGATGAGCAGTTCTTC; CDR3: CASSVGGWAPDEQFF
size: -; J: TRBJ2-3; V: TRBV28; D: TRBD1; DNA: TGTGCCAGCAGGACAGGGGGCGCAGAAGATACGCAGTATTTT; CDR3: CASRTGGAEDTQYF
size: -; J: TRBJ1-4; V: TRBV28; D: TRBD1; DNA: TGTGCCAGCAGTGGACCCGAGACAGGGGGGAGAGAAAAACTGTTTTTT; CDR3: CASSGPETGGREKLFF
size: once; J: TRBJ1-1; V: TRBV11-2; D: -; DNA: TGTGCCAGCAGTACTACTACGAACACTGAAGCTTTCTTT; CDR3: CASSTTTNTEAFF
size: -; J: TRBJ1-1; V: TRBV13; D: -; DNA: TGTGCCAGCAGCCCAGGGCTCAATGAAGCTTTCTTT; CDR3: CASSPGLNEAFF
size: -; J: TRBJ2-7; V: TRBV27; D: TRBD2; DNA: TGTGCCAGCAGAAAGACTAGCGGGGGGGACGAGCAGTACTTC; CDR3: CASRKTSGGDEQYF
size: -; J: TRBJ1-4; V: TRBV10-3; D: -; DNA: TGTGCCATCAGTGAGTCTCAGGGCGGAAAACTGTTTTTT; CDR3: CAISESQGGKLFF
size: -; J: TRBJ2-1; V: TRBV25-1; D: TRBD1; DNA: TGTGCCAGCAGTGAATGGCGGACAGGGGGCATCGATGAGCAGTTCTTC; CDR3: CASSEWRTGGIDEQFF
size: -; J: TRBJ2-3; V: TRBV10-3; D: -; DNA: TGTGCCATCACGGAGGGGCCCACAGATACGCAGTATTTT; CDR3: CAITEGPTDTQYF
size: -; J: TRBJ1-2; V: TRBV19; D: -; DNA: TGTGCCAGTAGTATACTTGCTGACAGAATTGGCTACACCTTC; CDR3: CASSILADRIGYTF
size: -; J: TRBJ2-1; V: TRBV28; D: -; DNA: TGTGCCAGCAGTACTATTAACAATGAGCAGTTCTTC; CDR3: CASSTINNEQFF
size: -; J: TRBJ2-3; V: TRBV5-1; D: TRBD1; DNA: TGCGCCAGCAGCGTACCGACAGGGTTAAGGGAAGATACGCAGTATTTT; CDR3: CASSVPTGLREDTQYF
size: -; J: TRBJ1-5; V: TRBV15; D: TRBD1; DNA: TGTGCCACCAGCAGAGGGAACAGGGGAAGCAATCAGCCCCAGCATTTT; CDR3: CATSRGNRGSNQPQHF
size: -; J: TRBJ2-4; V: TRBV4-1; D: -; DNA: TGCGCCAGCAGCCAAAAGCTCGACTCTAACATTCAGTACTTC; CDR3: CASSQKLDSNIQYF
size: once; J: TRBJ2-3; V: TRBV20-1; D: -; DNA: TGCACTCCCGGGATGGTTGATACGCAGTATTTT; CDR3: CTPGMVDTQYF
size: -; J: TRBJ2-6; V: TRBV28; D: -; DNA: TGTGCCAGCAGGCCGACAGGTCTCTCTGGGGCCAACGTCCTGACTTTC; CDR3: CASRPTGLSGANVLTF
size: -; J: TRBJ1-4; V: TRBV27; D: TRBD1; DNA: TGTGCCAGCAGTCGCTCAGGGGGCTGGGAAAAACTGTTTTTT; CDR3: CASSRSGGWEKLFF